Here is one T cell receptor (beta chain) with its context. The antigen remains unidentified. This sample was taken from a study of T cell repertoires in cytomegalovirus infection. Study in general: CMV infection and matching HLA type were both indicated by public TCR beta signatures. Findings of the study overall: There were carriers of CMV plus the relevant HLA, and cumulative public TCR beta family frequency identified them. CMV-specific TCR beta clonotypes restricted by HLA-C dominated the ex vivo response.

MiXCR was run by TCRdb on the reads, yielding one entry per CDR3 protein. The repertoire holds about 320,000 distinct CDR3 sequences, with 9% to 9.5% as singletons. Input material: PBMCs. The sequence came from a human donor in good health (CMV status not recorded). Some clones in this sample may be carry-over from other donors' samples.

The CDR3 is CASPAGGRIDTIYF. CDR3 DNA sequence: TGTGCCAGCCCAGCGGGTGGGCGGATAGACACCATATATTTT. The chain carries TRBV12-3 or TRBV12-4 and TRBJ1-3; no definite D call. The CDR3 extends over 14 amino acids. V lost 8 bases, J lost 8 bases, and 19 bases lay in between.